Sequencing of this T cell receptor beta chain was carried out in a study of CD4 and CD8 cells across lung adenocarcinoma regions. Each CDR3 protein gets one entry after TCRdb re-called the PCR reads with MiXCR. The table records 12,000 or so distinct CDR3 sequences, 45% to 50% of them present only once. The sample holds a few counts of this clonotype. At one boundary the junction diverges from the germline segment, which might be a read error. Germline V lookup: CDR1 WSHSY, CDR2 SAAADI. The CDR3 totals 13 residues. The chain carries TRBV10-2 and TRBJ2-3, with 7 bases aligning to TRBD1. Sample: CD8+ T cells from the margin of a lung tumor. The sequence came from a male donor with lung adenocarcinoma. The CD4 and CD8 labels of this study may be unreliable. The CDR3 DNA reads as TGCGCCACGGGGCTAGGGGGCACAGATACGCAGTATTTC. Translation: CATGLGGTDTQYF.